The rows below give T cell receptor beta chains drawn from one sample of a study of shared clonotypes between healthy human individuals. The repertoire was sequenced with immunoSEQ multiplex PCR; TCRdb's copy has only in-frame clones and lacks some. The table includes 2 million to 2.5 million clones, roughly 94% detected once. Specimen: naive CD4+ T cells sorted from blood. The receptors originated from a man in his late teens or twenties in good health. Each CDR3 is given with its conserved first and last residue.

J gene: TRBJ1-4
V gene: TRBV4-3
CDR3 protein: CASSQDQFGDEKLFF

J gene: TRBJ1-2
V gene: TRBV7-9
CDR3 protein: CASSSSGASGYTF

J gene: TRBJ2-7
V gene: TRBV5-4
CDR3 protein: CASSTRQGEAYEQYF

J gene: TRBJ2-2
V gene: TRBV6-5
CDR3 protein: CASSLRGRNTGELFF

J gene: TRBJ2-2
V gene: TRBV10-3
CDR3 protein: CAISDGTGITGELFF

J gene: TRBJ2-2
V gene: TRBV5-1
CDR3 protein: CASSLNGGGYTGELFF

J gene: TRBJ2-3
V gene: TRBV6-5
CDR3 protein: CASRAGTSGTDTQYF

J gene: TRBJ2-7
V gene: TRBV6-6
CDR3 protein: CASSTDAGGRVGEQYF

J gene: TRBJ1-1
V gene: TRBV5-4
CDR3 protein: CASSLSRVGTEAFF

J gene: TRBJ2-7
V gene: TRBV27
CDR3 protein: CASSPQVSYEQYF

J gene: TRBJ1-2
V gene: TRBV11-2
CDR3 protein: CASSSYQGDGYTF

J gene: TRBJ2-7
V gene: TRBV6-5
CDR3 protein: CASRYRGGGEQYF

J gene: TRBJ1-1
V gene: TRBV30
CDR3 protein: CAWSGRDRTSEAFF

J gene: TRBJ1-2
V gene: TRBV2
CDR3 protein: CASRLGQGLNYGYTF

J gene: TRBJ1-6
V gene: TRBV7-2
CDR3 protein: CASSLGRIHSPLHF

J gene: TRBJ1-2
V gene: TRBV7-9
CDR3 protein: CASSLGVGDGYTF

J gene: TRBJ2-3
V gene: TRBV15
CDR3 protein: CATSRAGAGDTQYF

J gene: TRBJ1-5
V gene: TRBV6-1
CDR3 protein: CASSESGTGGNQPQHF

J gene: TRBJ1-4
V gene: TRBV30
CDR3 protein: CAWNLGGKSEKLFF